This T cell receptor (beta chain) is from a study of cytomegalovirus exposure and HLA in healthy donors. Study results and caveats: As a later analysis revealed, most CMV-associated TCR beta chains appeared HLA-restricted. The investigators catalogued under 200 TCR beta chains as cytomegalovirus-associated.

The primer mix had 60 Vbeta and 13 Jbeta primers. Sequencing used immunoSEQ multiplex PCR; TCRdb keeps in-frame clones, though not all of them. This repertoire shows some 130,000 clones, approximately 84% found once; its top ten account for roughly 1.5%. Germline loops: CDR1 SGDLS, CDR2 YYNGEE. The CDR3 consists of 17 residues. The V segment lost 4 bases and the J segment 0 bases; nucleotides outside the gene matches: 9. Concerning this clone itself: Its antigen is unknown.

This TCR was recovered from a woman aged 18 to 35 in good health and CMV-seronegative. The chain couples TRBV9 to TRBJ1-3; 8 bases map to TRBD1. The sequenced sample consisted of PBMCs. The CDR3 reads CASSTPGTGISGNTIYF. The CDR3 DNA sequence: TGTGCCAGCAGCACGCCCGGGACAGGCATCTCTGGAAACACCATATATTTT.